This T cell receptor (beta chain) stems from a study of T cell responses to AZD1222 COVID-19 vaccine. This CDR3 contains 14 residues. Trimming took off 4 bases at V and 5 bases at J, with 14 bases between the two ends. Germline CDR1 and CDR2: SGHTA and FQGNSA. This clone was detected only a few times. The repertoire was sequenced with immunoSEQ multiplex PCR; TCRdb's copy has only in-frame clones and lacks some. Seen here are roughly 180,000 clones, roughly 90% observed once, and the top ten hold 2% to 3%. The sequence derives from an adult in good health. The chain is built from TRBV7-2 and TRBJ1-1; no definite D call. Sample: peripheral blood, taken on day 0 of AZD1222 vaccination. CDR3 in amino acids: CASSSQIGRTEAFF. The CDR3 nucleotides are TGTGCCAGCAGCTCCCAAATAGGAAGAACTGAAGCTTTCTTT.